These T cell receptor beta chains were read from a single sample in a study of CXCR4 blockade with PD-1 therapy in pancreatic cancer. Sequencing was performed with immunoSEQ multiplex PCR; in TCRdb, only in-frame clones are kept and a portion is missing. The sample has over 8,000 clones; about 59% are singletons. The sample comprised tumor tissue. Receptor source: a human donor with pancreatic ductal adenocarcinoma. CDR3s include the opening cysteine and the closing phenylalanine or tryptophan. D genes are given only for firm matches. Clone size is not always given. Where it is, it says once, few, many or a class for expanded clones.

d_gene: TRBD1; v_gene: TRBV5-1; abundance: -; j_gene: TRBJ1-1; CDR3aa: CASRPGTGGSGTEAFF; CDR3nt: TGCGCCAGTAGACCCGGGACAGGGGGCTCGGGCACTGAAGCTTTCTTT
d_gene: -; v_gene: TRBV6-8; abundance: few; j_gene: TRBJ2-5; CDR3aa: CASSYGGPETQYF; CDR3nt: TGTGCCAGCAGTTACGGGGGACCAGAGACCCAGTACTTC
d_gene: -; v_gene: TRBV9; abundance: -; j_gene: TRBJ2-2; CDR3aa: CASSVVIGSNTGELFF; CDR3nt: TGTGCCAGCAGCGTAGTGATAGGCTCGAACACCGGGGAGCTGTTTTTT
d_gene: -; v_gene: TRBV19; abundance: -; j_gene: TRBJ1-1; CDR3aa: CASTNRDWSTEAFF; CDR3nt: TGTGCCAGTACGAACAGGGACTGGAGCACTGAAGCTTTCTTT
d_gene: TRBD2; v_gene: TRBV5-1; abundance: -; j_gene: TRBJ2-3; CDR3aa: CASSLGRGGSTDTQYF; CDR3nt: TGCGCCAGCAGCTTGGGGCGGGGGGGCAGCACAGATACGCAGTATTTT
d_gene: -; v_gene: TRBV19; abundance: few; j_gene: TRBJ2-1; CDR3aa: CASSPGHYNEQFF; CDR3nt: TGTGCCAGTAGTCCGGGACACTACAATGAGCAGTTCTTC
d_gene: TRBD1; v_gene: TRBV14; abundance: -; j_gene: TRBJ2-7; CDR3aa: CASSQVLGQGSEQYF; CDR3nt: TGTGCCAGCAGCCAAGTTTTGGGACAGGGGAGCGAGCAGTACTTC
d_gene: -; v_gene: TRBV4-1; abundance: -; j_gene: TRBJ2-2; CDR3aa: CASSQEAASGADMAGELFF; CDR3nt: TGCGCCAGCAGTCAAGAGGCTGCGAGTGGGGCCGATATGGCCGGGGAGCTGTTTTTT
d_gene: -; v_gene: TRBV10-2; abundance: -; j_gene: TRBJ2-5; CDR3aa: CASSENPGRVQETQYF; CDR3nt: TGCGCCAGCAGTGAGAATCCGGGCCGTGTCCAAGAGACCCAGTACTTC
d_gene: -; v_gene: TRBV28; abundance: -; j_gene: TRBJ2-1; CDR3aa: CASSPFRNEQFF; CDR3nt: TGTGCCAGCAGTCCCTTTAGGAATGAGCAGTTCTTC
d_gene: -; v_gene: TRBV18; abundance: -; j_gene: TRBJ2-7; CDR3aa: CASSPGTGPRAYEQYF; CDR3nt: TGTGCCAGCTCACCGGGCACAGGGCCTAGGGCCTACGAGCAGTACTTC
d_gene: -; v_gene: TRBV11-3; abundance: -; j_gene: TRBJ1-3; CDR3aa: CASSSSPRGSGNTIYF; CDR3nt: TGTGCCAGCAGCTCCAGCCCCCGGGGTAGTGGAAACACCATATATTTT
d_gene: TRBD1; v_gene: TRBV28; abundance: once; j_gene: TRBJ2-7; CDR3aa: CASSAGGGSSYEQYF; CDR3nt: TGTGCCAGCAGTGCAGGGGGTGGCAGCTCCTACGAGCAGTACTTC
d_gene: -; v_gene: TRBV19; abundance: -; j_gene: TRBJ2-2; CDR3aa: CASGRKGSTGELFF; CDR3nt: TGTGCCAGTGGGAGGAAGGGTAGCACCGGGGAGCTGTTTTTT
d_gene: -; v_gene: TRBV15; abundance: -; j_gene: TRBJ1-3; CDR3aa: CATSGRTGGPDTIYF; CDR3nt: TGTGCCACCAGCGGAAGGACGGGGGGCCCAGACACCATATATTTT
d_gene: -; v_gene: TRBV19; abundance: -; j_gene: TRBJ2-2; CDR3aa: CASSVRTDGELFF; CDR3nt: TGTGCCAGTAGTGTAAGGACGGACGGGGAGCTGTTTTTT
d_gene: TRBD1; v_gene: TRBV29-1; abundance: few; j_gene: TRBJ1-2; CDR3aa: CSTLDRGGNYGYTF; CDR3nt: TGCAGCACCCTAGACAGGGGGGGAAACTATGGCTACACCTTC
d_gene: -; v_gene: TRBV5-1; abundance: -; j_gene: TRBJ2-5; CDR3aa: CASSLFDRTYQETQYF; CDR3nt: TGCGCCAGCAGCTTGTTTGACAGAACCTACCAAGAGACCCAGTACTTC
d_gene: -; v_gene: TRBV1; abundance: medium-sized; j_gene: TRBJ2-5; CDR3aa: CASSQDTIQTLQETQYF; CDR3nt: TGCGCCAGCAGCCAAGATACCATACAGACCCTACAAGAGACCCAGTACTTC
d_gene: -; v_gene: TRBV5-1; abundance: -; j_gene: TRBJ2-2; CDR3aa: CASSLSTGRSSGELFF; CDR3nt: TGCGCCAGCAGCTTGAGTACAGGACGCAGTTCCGGGGAGCTGTTTTTT
d_gene: -; v_gene: TRBV15; abundance: -; j_gene: TRBJ1-3; CDR3aa: CATSRPDSASGNTIYF; CDR3nt: TGTGCCACCAGCAGACCCGACAGTGCTTCTGGAAACACCATATATTTT
d_gene: TRBD2; v_gene: TRBV11-3; abundance: -; j_gene: TRBJ2-3; CDR3aa: CASSLLREWDTQYF; CDR3nt: TGTGCCAGCAGCTTACTGCGGGAGTGGGATACGCAGTATTTT
d_gene: TRBD1; v_gene: TRBV12-5; abundance: -; j_gene: TRBJ1-2; CDR3aa: CASINTGGVGYTF; CDR3nt: TGTGCCAGCATCAACACAGGGGGCGTTGGCTACACCTTC
d_gene: -; v_gene: TRBV6-8; abundance: few; j_gene: TRBJ2-1; CDR3aa: CASSYRTAPRFNEQFF; CDR3nt: TGTGCCAGCAGTTACAGGACAGCCCCGCGGTTCAATGAGCAGTTCTTC
d_gene: -; v_gene: TRBV6-8; abundance: -; j_gene: TRBJ1-6; CDR3aa: CASRQGKSPLHF; CDR3nt: TGTGCCAGCAGACAGGGTAAATCACCCCTCCACTTT
d_gene: -; v_gene: TRBV30; abundance: -; j_gene: TRBJ2-1; CDR3aa: CAGGGGSYNEQFF; CDR3nt: TGTGCCGGGGGCGGGGGATCCTACAATGAGCAGTTCTTC
d_gene: -; v_gene: TRBV6-7; abundance: once; j_gene: TRBJ1-3; CDR3aa: CASSYSRYIGNTIYF; CDR3nt: TGTGCCAGCAGTTATTCTAGGTATATTGGAAACACCATATATTTT
d_gene: TRBD2; v_gene: TRBV9; abundance: -; j_gene: TRBJ2-7; CDR3aa: CASSQGASGYYEQYF; CDR3nt: TGTGCCAGCAGCCAAGGGGCTAGCGGTTACTACGAGCAGTACTTC
d_gene: -; v_gene: TRBV19; abundance: once; j_gene: TRBJ1-2; CDR3aa: CASRETVGYTF; CDR3nt: TGTGCCAGTAGGGAGACAGTCGGCTACACCTTC
d_gene: -; v_gene: TRBV1; abundance: large; j_gene: TRBJ2-7; CDR3aa: CTSRPGRGSYEQYF; CDR3nt: TGCACCAGCAGACCAGGACGGGGTTCCTACGAGCAGTACTTC
d_gene: -; v_gene: TRBV18; abundance: -; j_gene: TRBJ1-3; CDR3aa: CASKPTGSLSGNTIYF; CDR3nt: TGTGCCAGTAAACCGACAGGATCCCTCTCTGGAAACACCATATATTTT
d_gene: -; v_gene: TRBV5-1; abundance: few; j_gene: TRBJ2-5; CDR3aa: CASSHRTALYQETQYF; CDR3nt: TGCGCCAGCAGCCATCGGACAGCCCTGTACCAAGAGACCCAGTACTTC
d_gene: -; v_gene: TRBV19; abundance: -; j_gene: TRBJ2-5; CDR3aa: CASSGVLGFQETQYF; CDR3nt: TGTGCCAGTAGTGGGGTCTTGGGGTTCCAAGAGACCCAGTACTTC
d_gene: TRBD2; v_gene: TRBV6-8; abundance: -; j_gene: TRBJ2-1; CDR3aa: CASSYSTSLNEQFF; CDR3nt: TGTGCCAGCAGTTACTCGACTAGCCTCAATGAGCAGTTCTTC
d_gene: TRBD1; v_gene: TRBV28; abundance: -; j_gene: TRBJ2-4; CDR3aa: CASSLTQGAGAKNIQYF; CDR3nt: TGTGCCAGCAGTTTAACACAGGGGGCTGGGGCCAAAAACATTCAGTACTTC
d_gene: -; v_gene: TRBV15; abundance: -; j_gene: TRBJ2-7; CDR3aa: CATSRDGQGSYEQYF; CDR3nt: TGTGCCACCAGCAGAGATGGCCAGGGTTCTTACGAGCAGTACTTC
d_gene: TRBD2; v_gene: TRBV18; abundance: -; j_gene: TRBJ2-7; CDR3aa: CASSLGLAGASSQSYEQYF; CDR3nt: TGTGCCAGCTCACTGGGACTAGCGGGAGCTAGTTCCCAGAGCTACGAGCAGTACTTC
d_gene: -; v_gene: TRBV19; abundance: -; j_gene: TRBJ2-5; CDR3aa: CASTNPGIETQYF; CDR3nt: TGTGCCAGTACTAATCCAGGGATAGAGACCCAGTACTTC
d_gene: TRBD1; v_gene: TRBV11-3; abundance: medium-sized; j_gene: TRBJ2-7; CDR3aa: CASSLPGQGRFEQYF; CDR3nt: TGTGCCAGCAGCTTGCCGGGACAGGGGCGTTTCGAGCAGTACTTC
d_gene: -; v_gene: TRBV28; abundance: -; j_gene: TRBJ2-7; CDR3aa: CASSFRDTYEQYF; CDR3nt: TGTGCCAGCAGTTTCAGGGATACCTACGAGCAGTACTTC
d_gene: TRBD1; v_gene: TRBV5-1; abundance: -; j_gene: TRBJ2-5; CDR3aa: CASSLGTGTEPETQYF; CDR3nt: TGCGCCAGCAGCTTGGGGACAGGTACTGAGCCAGAGACCCAGTACTTC
d_gene: TRBD1; v_gene: TRBV15; abundance: -; j_gene: TRBJ2-7; CDR3aa: CATSRARQGFHEQYF; CDR3nt: TGTGCTACCAGCAGAGCTCGACAGGGTTTTCACGAGCAGTACTTC
d_gene: -; v_gene: TRBV10-1; abundance: few; j_gene: TRBJ2-5; CDR3aa: CASKIGQTQYF; CDR3nt: TGCGCCAGCAAGATAGGGCAGACCCAGTACTTC
d_gene: TRBD2; v_gene: TRBV11-3; abundance: -; j_gene: TRBJ2-1; CDR3aa: CASSQPGGGYNEQFF; CDR3nt: TGTGCCAGCAGCCAACCGGGAGGGGGCTACAATGAGCAGTTCTTC
d_gene: TRBD1; v_gene: TRBV19; abundance: -; j_gene: TRBJ2-3; CDR3aa: CASSIGQGRADTQYF; CDR3nt: TGTGCCAGTAGTATCGGACAGGGGAGGGCAGATACGCAGTATTTT
d_gene: -; v_gene: TRBV19; abundance: -; j_gene: TRBJ2-5; CDR3aa: CASSPLDDQETQYF; CDR3nt: TGTGCCAGTAGTCCCCTCGACGACCAAGAGACCCAGTACTTC